This T cell receptor (beta chain) was obtained from a study of cytomegalovirus exposure and HLA in healthy donors. Overall study results and limits: There were some public TCRs occurring in many donors, but most TCR sequences were rare. Among TCR beta chains, those listed as cytomegalovirus-associated numbered over 150.

About this clone itself: Its antigen is not identified. The sample carries other DNA sequences with the same CDR3.

Sequencing was performed with immunoSEQ multiplex PCR; in TCRdb, only in-frame clones are kept and a portion is missing. Found here are approximately 100,000 clones, less than 90% of them singletons; the top ten hold more than 1.5%. The specimen sequenced was PBMCs. The source is a woman in her late teens or twenties in good health and CMV-seropositive.

DNA of the CDR3: TGTGCCAGCAGTCTGGGACAGAACTATGGCTACACCTTC. The encoded protein is CASSLGQNYGYTF. The V gene is TRBV28, the J gene TRBJ1-2; 7 bases are a match to TRBD1. This CDR3 has 13 residues. Germline V lookup: CDR1 MDHEN, CDR2 SYDVKM. V shed 5 bases, J shed 2 bases, and the junction held 2 bases outside the gene matches.